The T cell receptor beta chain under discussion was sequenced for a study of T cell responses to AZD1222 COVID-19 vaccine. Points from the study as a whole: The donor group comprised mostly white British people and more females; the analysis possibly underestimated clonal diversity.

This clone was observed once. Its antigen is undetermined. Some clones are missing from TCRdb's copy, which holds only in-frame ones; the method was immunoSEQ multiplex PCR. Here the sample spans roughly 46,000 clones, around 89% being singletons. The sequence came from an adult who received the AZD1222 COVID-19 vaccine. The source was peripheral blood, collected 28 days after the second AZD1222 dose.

CDR3 sequence reads: CASSSGDGTGRVLGYTF. The CDR3 nucleotides are TGTGCCAGCAGTTCCGGGGATGGGACAGGGCGCGTTTTGGGCTACACCTTC. The chain joins TRBV28 to TRBJ1-2; TRBD1 matches 9 bases. V dropped 4 bases and J dropped 8; count of bases not matched to a gene: 17. The CDR3 has 17 residues. In germline, CDR1 is MDHEN, CDR2 SYDVKM.